This TCR beta chain appears in the sequencing data of a study of T cell clonality in common variable immunodeficiency. Reduced serum IgG, IgA and/or IgM plus specific antibody deficiency defined CVID. Aged roughly 8 to 70 years, CVID subjects averaged about 40 years old. Germline V gene lookup returns CDR1 DFQATT and CDR2 SNEGSKA (reference sequence). This CDR3 has 14 amino acids. The J segment lost 5 bases and the V segment lost 6 bases, leaving 10 bases of the junction unmatched. Data came from immunoSEQ multiplex PCR; TCRdb stores just in-frame clones and leaves some out. The sample yields roughly 39,000 clones, without any singletons. Points from the study as a whole: In common variable immunodeficiency, TCR beta chains reportedly carried fewer deletions and N-nucleotide insertions. Shared TCRbeta clones were fewer between CVID subjects than controls. CVID subjects showed higher TCRbeta clonality than healthy controls.

Points on this clone: Its matching antigen is unknown. The read is 3 residues too short to cover the CDR3 end, so that end is filled in from the germline J gene.

The clonotype was recovered from a human donor with common variable immunodeficiency. Material: peripheral blood mononuclear cells. V gene TRBV20-1 combines with J gene TRBJ2-5; 9 nucleotides agree with TRBD1. The CDR3: CSASTDRGQETQYF. CDR3 bases read: TGCAGTGCCTCCACGGACAGGGGTCAGGAGACC.